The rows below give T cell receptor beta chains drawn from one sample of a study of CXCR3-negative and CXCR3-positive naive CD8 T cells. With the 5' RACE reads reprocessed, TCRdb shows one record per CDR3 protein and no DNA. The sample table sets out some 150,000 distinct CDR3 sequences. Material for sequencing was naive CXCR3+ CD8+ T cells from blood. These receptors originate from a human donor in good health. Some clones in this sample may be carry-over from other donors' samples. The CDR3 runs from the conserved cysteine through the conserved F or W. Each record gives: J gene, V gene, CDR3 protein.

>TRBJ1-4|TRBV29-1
CSVVGQGARGNEKLFF
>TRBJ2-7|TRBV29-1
CSVAGGPSPYEQYF
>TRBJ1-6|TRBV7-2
CASSLLGQGESPLHF
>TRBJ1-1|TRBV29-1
CSPDRGLNTEAFF
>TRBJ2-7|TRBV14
CASSQMTEQYF
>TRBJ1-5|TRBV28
CASSFWAGSTTSNQPQHF
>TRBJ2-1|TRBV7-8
CASSLGSIGLAGDNEQFF
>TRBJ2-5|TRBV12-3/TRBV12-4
CASSPPPVGREETQYF
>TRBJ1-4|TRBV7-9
CASGALGGEKLFF
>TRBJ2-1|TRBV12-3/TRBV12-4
CASSLSFGSTNEQFF
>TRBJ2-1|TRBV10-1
CASSENGAGEQFF
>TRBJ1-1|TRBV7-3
CASSAGQGADTEAFF
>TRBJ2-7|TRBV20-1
CSAARDESSYEQYF
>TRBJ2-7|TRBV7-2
CASSFASSYEQYF
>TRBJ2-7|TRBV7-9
CASSLAGFSYEQYF
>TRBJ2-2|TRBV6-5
CASLQGLGLVGELFF
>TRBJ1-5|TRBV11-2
CASSAKGRAVRRQPQHF
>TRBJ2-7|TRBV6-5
CASRTSSYEQYF
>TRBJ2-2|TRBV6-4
CASSESDQTTGELFF
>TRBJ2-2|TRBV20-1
CSARVTGDTGELFF
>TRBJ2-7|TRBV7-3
CASSPLQEATYEQYF
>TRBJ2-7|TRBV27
CASSLRGHPYEQYF
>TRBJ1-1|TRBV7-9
CASSSGTGVNTEAFF
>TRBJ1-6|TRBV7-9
CASSHIRAENSPLHF
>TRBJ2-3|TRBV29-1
CSVDRQVSTDTQYF
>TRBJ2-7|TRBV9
CASSNGTKTYEQYF
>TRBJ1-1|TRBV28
CASSFTGELANTEAFF
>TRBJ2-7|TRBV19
CASSIDQATAAYEQYF
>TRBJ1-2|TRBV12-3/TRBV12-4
CASWTANYGYTF
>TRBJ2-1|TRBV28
CASRVGSYNEQFF
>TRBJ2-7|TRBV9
CASSGAGGIYEQYF
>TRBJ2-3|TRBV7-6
CASSLSSRPTRFPNTQYF
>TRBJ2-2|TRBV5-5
CASSLKRGETGELFF
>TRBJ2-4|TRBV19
CASSMSGNWDKNIQYF
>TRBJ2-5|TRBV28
CASSLNADWQETQYF
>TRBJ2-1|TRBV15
CATSREGTVSNEQFF
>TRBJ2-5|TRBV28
CATKGQQETQYF
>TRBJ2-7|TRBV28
CASSSPGPSGSYEQYF
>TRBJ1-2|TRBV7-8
CASSLASGGASAGYTF
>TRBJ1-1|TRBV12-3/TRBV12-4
CASSLTVGDTEAFF
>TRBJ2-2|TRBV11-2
CASRGLGPINTGELFF
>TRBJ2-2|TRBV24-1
CATSGGAGALGELFF
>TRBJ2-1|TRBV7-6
CASSLTAETYNEQFF
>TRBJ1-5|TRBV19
CASSFPTLDSNQPQHF
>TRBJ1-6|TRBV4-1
CASSQPLRGAGSPLHF
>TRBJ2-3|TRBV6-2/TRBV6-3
CASSTGTESTDTQYF
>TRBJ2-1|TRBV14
CASSQGRLAGPLGDEYNEQFF
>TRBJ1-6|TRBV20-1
CSARLESSPLHF
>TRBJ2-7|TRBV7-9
CASSSRPPGGYEQYF